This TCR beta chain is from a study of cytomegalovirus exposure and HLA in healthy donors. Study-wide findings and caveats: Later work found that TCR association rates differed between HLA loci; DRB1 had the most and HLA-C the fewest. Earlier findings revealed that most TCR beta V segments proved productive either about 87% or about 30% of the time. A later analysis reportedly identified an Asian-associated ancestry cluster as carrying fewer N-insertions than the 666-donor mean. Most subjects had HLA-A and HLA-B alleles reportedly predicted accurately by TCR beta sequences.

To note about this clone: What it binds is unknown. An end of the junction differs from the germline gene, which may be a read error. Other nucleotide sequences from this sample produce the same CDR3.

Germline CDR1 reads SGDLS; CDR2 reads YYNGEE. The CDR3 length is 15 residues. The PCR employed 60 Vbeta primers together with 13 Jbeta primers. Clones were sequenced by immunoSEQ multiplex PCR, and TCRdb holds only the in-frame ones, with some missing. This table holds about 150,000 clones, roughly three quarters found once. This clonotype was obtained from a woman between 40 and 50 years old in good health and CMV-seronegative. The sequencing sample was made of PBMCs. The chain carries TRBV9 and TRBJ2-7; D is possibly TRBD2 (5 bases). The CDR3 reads CASSAPGSSSYEQYF. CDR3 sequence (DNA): TGTGCCAGCAGTGCCCCGGGGTCCTCCTCCTACGAGCAATACTTC.